The sequence of this TCR beta chain was determined in a study of graft-versus-host responses after intestinal transplantation. The overall study: All recipients were transplanted with multivisceral, liver-intestinal, or isolated intestinal grafts. Study findings and constraints: GvH clones were identified in recipient marrow, with some first appearing in ileum or blood.

As to this clone: Its specificity is unknown.

Here immunoSEQ multiplex PCR was the method, and the copy in TCRdb shows in-frame clones only, minus some. The data hold about 29,000 clones, with nearly 90% observed a single time. This TCR was recovered from a human patient who received an intestinal transplant, so some T cells may come from the graft donor. The sample here was PBMCs, taken about 430 days after intestinal transplantation.

CDR3 sequence (DNA): TGTGCCAGCAGACCGGGACAGGGGACCGGGGAGCTGTTTTTT. This translates into CASRPGQGTGELFF. The J gene is TRBJ2-2, the V gene TRBV5-5; 10 nucleotides match TRBD1. The CDR3 covers 14 residues. Germline CDR1 reads SGHKS; CDR2 reads YYEKEE (reference sequence). The junction had 3 bases not matched to a gene; V was cut back by 5 bases and J by 5 bases. Drawing the rest from reference TRBV5-5 and TRBJ2-2, the complete variable domain is DAGVTQSPTHLIKTRGQQVTLRCSPISGHKSVSWYQQVLGQGPQFIFQYYEKEERGRGNFPDRFSARQFPNYSSELNVNALLLGDSALYLCASRPGQGTGELFFGEGSRLTVL.